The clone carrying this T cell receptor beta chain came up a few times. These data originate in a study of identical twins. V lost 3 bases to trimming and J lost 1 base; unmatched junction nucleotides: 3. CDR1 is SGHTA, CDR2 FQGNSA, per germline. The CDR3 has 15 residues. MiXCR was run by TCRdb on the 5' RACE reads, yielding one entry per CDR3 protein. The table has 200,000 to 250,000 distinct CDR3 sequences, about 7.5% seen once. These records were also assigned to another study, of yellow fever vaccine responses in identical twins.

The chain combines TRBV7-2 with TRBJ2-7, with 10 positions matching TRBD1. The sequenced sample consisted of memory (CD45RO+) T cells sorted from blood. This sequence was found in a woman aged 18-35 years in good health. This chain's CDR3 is CASSFRQGASYEQYF. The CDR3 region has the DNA TGTGCCAGCAGCTTCCGACAGGGGGCTTCCTACGAGCAGTACTTC.